This section outlines one TCR beta chain sequence together with its context. Its antigen remains unknown. This table comes from immunoSEQ multiplex PCR, and its TCRdb copy is limited to in-frame clones, with some not included. The profile covers about 150,000 clones, with over 85% appearing a single time and 1.6% taken by the ten largest. The data were obtained in a study of T cell responses to AZD1222 COVID-19 vaccine. For the study at large: Pooled together were second doses at about 4 or about 12 weeks.

Study-wide findings and caveats: Spike-specific TCR breadth and depth rose after two AZD1222 doses. In all cases, repertoires were sampled only after the peak T cell response. Researchers report vaccine-associated CD4 TCRs spanning spike, with dominance at 160-218 and 743-854.

V gave up 1 base and J gave up 2 bases, with 15 bases separating them. Germline assignment: CDR1 MGHRA and CDR2 YSYEKL. This CDR3 comprises 16 residues. The chain recombines TRBV4-1 with TRBJ2-7; D is undetermined. The clonotype was recovered from an adult in good health. Sequencing was performed on peripheral blood, taken on day 0 of AZD1222 vaccination. The CDR3 DNA follows: TGCGCCAGCAGCCAAGTTCGGGCAACCGGGCCCTACGAGCAGTACTTC. As protein: CASSQVRATGPYEQYF.